Detailed here is one TCR beta chain. Its antigen remains unknown. Unique molecular identifiers featured in how the TCRbeta library was prepared. TCRdb re-analysed the PCR reads in MiXCR, keeping a single row per CDR3 protein. Of some 310,000 distinct CDR3 sequences listed, roughly 25% were seen once; the top ten hold 10% to 11%. The data stem from a study of T-cell reconstitution after alpha-beta-depleted transplantation in children. General observations from the study: One year post-transplant, T-cell counts and diversity were largely derived from T cells produced anew. Diversity of TCRbeta at day 60 was high in some patients, arising from surviving recipient T cells and thymic progenitors.

The TCR sequence derives from a male patient aged 5 to 17 who had a stem cell transplant for acute lymphoblastic leukemia, so the T cells may come from the graft donor. The sequencing here drew on PBMCs, mostly from graft donor cells, taken 180 days after TCRalphabeta/CD19-depleted stem cell transplant.

Written as DNA, the CDR3 is TGTGCCATCTCGCTTAGCGGGAGGGCTGTCGAGCAGTACTTC. Translating it yields CAISLSGRAVEQYF. The chain joins TRBV7-6 to TRBJ2-7, with 11 bases identical to TRBD2. CDR1 is SGHVS and CDR2 is FNYEAQ in the germline V gene. Trimming cost V 10 bases and J 6 bases; bases outside gene matches: 11. CDR3 length equals 14 residues. Based on the CDR3 plus reference TRBV7-6 and TRBJ2-7, the full variable domain is GAGVSQSPRYKVTKRGQDVALRCDPISGHVSLYWYRQALGQGPEFLTYFNYEAQQDKSGLPNDRFSAERPEGSISTLTIQRTEQRDSAMYRCAISLSGRAVEQYFGPGTRLTVT.